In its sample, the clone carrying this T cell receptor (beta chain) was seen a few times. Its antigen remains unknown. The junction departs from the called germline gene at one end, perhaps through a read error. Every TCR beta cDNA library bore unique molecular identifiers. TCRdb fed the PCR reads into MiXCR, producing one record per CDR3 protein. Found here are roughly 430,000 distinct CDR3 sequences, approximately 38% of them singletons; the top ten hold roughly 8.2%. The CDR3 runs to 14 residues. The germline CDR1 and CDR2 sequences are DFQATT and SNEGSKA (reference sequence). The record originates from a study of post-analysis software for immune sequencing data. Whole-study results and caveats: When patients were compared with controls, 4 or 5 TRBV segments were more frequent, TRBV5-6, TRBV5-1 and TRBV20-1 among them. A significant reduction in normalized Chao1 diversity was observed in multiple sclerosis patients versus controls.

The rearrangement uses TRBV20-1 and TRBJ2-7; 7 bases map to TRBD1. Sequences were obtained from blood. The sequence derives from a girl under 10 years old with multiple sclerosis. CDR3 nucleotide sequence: TGCAGTGCGAGAGCCAGAGACAGGGTCTACGAGCAGTACTTC. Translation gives CSARARDRVYEQYF.